This T cell receptor beta chain emerged from a study of shared clonotypes between healthy human individuals. Germline V CDR1 and CDR2: MNHNY, SVGAGI (reference sequence). The CDR3 covers 15 residues. The ends lost 9 bases at V and 5 bases at J; junction bases unmatched: 12. TCRdb keeps only in-frame clones here, not all; method: immunoSEQ multiplex PCR. The sample contains millions of clones, 85% to 95% of which appear only once. Sequenced input: naive CD4+ T cells sorted from blood. Subset in this sample: CD45RA+ positively selected. V usage is TRBV6-6 and J usage is TRBJ2-7; 11 bases are a match to TRBD2. This TCR derives from a man in his late teens or twenties in good health. This CDR3 reads CASKRDSGRADEQYF. Written as DNA, the CDR3 is TGTGCCAGTAAGAGGGATAGCGGGAGGGCCGACGAGCAGTACTTC.